These 24 T cell receptor beta chains originate from one sample sequenced in a study of blood T cell repertoires in COVID-19. This table comes from immunoSEQ multiplex PCR, and its TCRdb copy is limited to in-frame clones, with some not included. Among about 250,000 clones listed, around 88% were seen once. The sample was peripheral blood. The receptors shown here come from an elderly man with acute or convalescent COVID-19.

The chain links TRBV7-9 to TRBJ2-7; D not certain. Germline V gives CDR1 SEHNR, CDR2 FQNEAQ (reference sequence). The CDR3 runs 12 residues. Trimming took off 4 bases at V and 2 bases at J, with 6 bases between the two ends. CDR3 sequence reads: CASSSGTYEQYF. The CDR3 DNA reads as TGTGCCAGCAGCTCAGGCACCTACGAGCAGTACTTC. The full variable domain, rest sourced from reference TRBV7-9 and TRBJ2-7, is DTGVSQNPRHKITKRGQNVTFRCDPISEHNRLYWYRQTLGQGPEFLTYFQNEAQLEKSRLLSDRFSAERPKGSFSTLEIQRTEQGDSAMYLCASSSGTYEQYFGPGTRLTVT.

The chain joins TRBV5-4 to TRBJ1-1; tentative D call: TRBD1 (6 bases). V was clipped by 5 bases and J by 3 bases, with 11 bases between them. Germline lookup yields CDR1 SGHNT and CDR2 YYREEE (reference sequence). The CDR3 covers 13 residues. CDR3 residues: CASRAPGDTEAFF. The CDR3 DNA follows: TGTGCCAGCAGAGCCCCAGGGGACACTGAAGCTTTCTTT.

This rearrangement joins TRBV6-5 to TRBJ1-1, with 10 positions matching TRBD1. J lost 5 bases, V lost 10 bases, and 7 bases had no gene match. CDR3 length: 13 amino acids. CDR1 and CDR2 from the germline V gene are MNHEY and SVGAGI. CDR3 nucleotide sequence: TGTGCCACCTATAGACAGGGGGCAACTGAAGCTTTCTTT. Encoded protein: CATYRQGATEAFF.

This clone was detected only a few times. The genes are TRBV5-6 and TRBJ1-1; the D gene is possibly TRBD1 (6 bases). Germline V gene data show CDR1 as SGHDT and CDR2 as YYEEEE. The V end lost 3 bases, the J end lost 10 bases, and 10 bases lay between the germline ends. The CDR3 is made up of 11 amino acids. CDR3 in amino acids: CASSSDSVAFF. Written as DNA, the CDR3 is TGTGCCAGCAGCTCGGACAGTGTAGCTTTCTTT.

The V gene is TRBV29-1, the J gene TRBJ2-5; weak D call: TRBD2 (6 bases). CDR3 length: 13 amino acids. The V and J ends lost 7 bases and 5 bases respectively, with 17 bases between them. The V gene's germline CDR1 is SQVTM and CDR2 ANQGSEA. The CDR3 DNA reads as TGCAGCGCCCCCGGGGCCGGAGGGGAGACCCAGTACTTC. Encoded protein: CSAPGAGGETQYF.

This chain joins TRBV15 and TRBJ2-7, with 7 bases that match TRBD1. Trimming removed 0 bases from V and 5 bases from J; junction bases left unmatched: 7. Germline loops: CDR1 LNHNV, CDR2 YYDKDF (reference sequence). The CDR3 sequence is 15 residues long. CDR3 in DNA: TGTGCCACCAGCAGAGATTGGGCAGGGGGTAACGAGCAGTACTTC. Its protein product is CATSRDWAGGNEQYF.

This clone was seen only once. The V and J genes are TRBV19 and TRBJ1-5; 8 bases fit TRBD1. CDR3 length equals 15 residues. CDR1 and CDR2 from the germline V gene are LNHDA and SQIVND (reference sequence). Trimming removed 9 bases from V and 4 bases from J; junction bases left unmatched: 11. This chain's CDR3 is CASTGQGRRNQPQHF. CDR3 DNA: TGTGCCAGCACAGGACAGGGAAGAAGGAATCAGCCCCAGCATTTT.

Only a few counts were recorded for this clone. The CDR3 DNA reads as TGCGCCAGCAGGCGTACTAGACTAGCGGGAATCACAGATACGCAGTATTTT. Encoded protein: CASRRTRLAGITDTQYF. V usage is TRBV4-3 and J usage is TRBJ2-3; 11 bases are a match to TRBD2. In germline, CDR1 is LGHNA, CDR2 YSLEER. V lost 6 bases to trimming and J lost 2 bases; unmatched junction nucleotides: 10. The CDR3 sequence is 17 residues long.

This chain uses TRBV7-2 with TRBJ2-3; 12 nucleotides align to TRBD2. The V gene end was trimmed by 3 bases and the J gene end by 2 bases; junction bases not matched to a gene: 6. Germline V gives CDR1 SGHTA, CDR2 FQGNSA. The CDR3 has 17 amino acids. DNA of the CDR3: TGTGCCAGCAGCTTCCCGGGACTAGCGGGTGTCACAGATACGCAGTATTTT. Encoded protein: CASSFPGLAGVTDTQYF.

V is TRBV6-5 and J is TRBJ2-1; 7 nucleotides agree with TRBD1. With V trimmed by 8 bases and J by 7 bases, 14 bases remained unmatched. The CDR3 runs 15 residues. Per the germline V gene, CDR1 is MNHEY and CDR2 is SVGAGI. The CDR3 DNA is TGTGCCAGCTCGACTCGAGACAGGGTTGGTAATGAGCAGTTCTTC. Its protein product is CASSTRDRVGNEQFF.

The rearrangement joins TRBV7-6 to TRBJ2-7, with a possible D match to TRBD2 (5 bases). CDR1 SGHVS and CDR2 FNYEAQ come from the germline V gene. The V and J ends lost 0 bases and 3 bases respectively, with 9 bases between them. The CDR3 is 14 amino acids. CDR3 protein: CASSLAESGYEQYF. The CDR3 DNA reads TGTGCCAGCAGCTTAGCGGAAAGCGGCTACGAGCAGTACTTC.

With respect to this clone: At one end, the junction sequence differs from germline, possibly due to a read error. The chain uses TRBV7-7 and TRBJ2-1, with 15 bases identical to TRBD2. The CDR3 has 15 amino acids. Per germline, CDR1 SSHAT and CDR2 FNYEAQ (reference sequence). CDR3 amino acids: CASSLGTSGRYEQFF. Here the CDR3 DNA reads TGTGCTAGCAGTCTCGGGACTAGCGGGAGGTATGAGCAGTTCTTC.

This clone was detected only a few times. This chain uses TRBV5-1 with TRBJ2-7; 14 nucleotides align to TRBD2. CDR3 length: 18 amino acids. J was trimmed by 2 bases and V by 4 bases; bases with no gene match: 11. Germline assignment: CDR1 SGHRS and CDR2 YFSETQ. This CDR3 is CASSPGLAGGLFTYEQYF. For the CDR3, the DNA is TGCGCCAGCAGCCCCGGACTAGCGGGAGGACTTTTTACCTACGAGCAGTACTTC. The full variable domain, completed using reference TRBV5-1 and TRBJ2-7, is KAGVTQTPRYLIKTRGQQVTLSCSPISGHRSVSWYQQTPGQGLQFLFEYFSETQRNKGNFPGRFSGRQFSNSRSEMNVSTLELGDSALYLCASSPGLAGGLFTYEQYFGPGTRLTVT.

This clone was observed once. The rearrangement uses TRBV14 and TRBJ2-3; 10 positions agree with TRBD1. The germline V gene has CDR1 SGHDN and CDR2 FVKESK. CDR3 length: 15 residues. The ends lost 1 base at V and 5 bases at J; junction bases unmatched: 3. DNA for the CDR3: TGTGCCAGCAGCCAAGCGGGACAGGGGATAGATACGCAGTATTTT. Amino acid sequence: CASSQAGQGIDTQYF.

The chain combines TRBV2 with TRBJ2-3; D is perhaps TRBD1 (6 bases). CDR3 length: 16 amino acids. V was clipped by 7 bases and J by 2 bases, with 19 bases between them. CDR1 is SNHLY, CDR2 FYNNEI, per germline. The chain's CDR3 is CASTLDSRMTTDTQYF. The DNA for the CDR3 is TGTGCCAGCACCCTGGACAGTCGGATGACCACAGATACGCAGTATTTT.

Regarding this clone: This specimen includes other DNA sequences encoding the same CDR3. The chain has TRBV27 and TRBJ1-6, with 8 bases identical to TRBD1. With 5 bases clipped from V and 6 bases from J, the junction kept 3 bases outside the gene matches. Per the germline V gene, CDR1 is MNHEY and CDR2 is SMNVEV (reference sequence). CDR3 size: 14 residues. CDR3 in amino acids: CASSPGQGNSPLHF. In DNA, the CDR3 is TGTGCCAGCAGTCCAGGACAGGGTAATTCACCCCTCCACTTT.

The V and J genes are TRBV7-2 and TRBJ2-5; TRBD1 is a possible D gene (6 bases). The CDR3 covers 15 residues. The V gene's germline CDR1 is SGHTA and CDR2 FQGNSA. The germline V and J ends were trimmed by 1 base and 4 bases, with 13 bases remaining between them. Here the CDR3 reads CASSLDRGRGETQYF. The CDR3 DNA reads as TGTGCCAGCAGCTTAGATCGGGGCAGGGGAGAGACCCAGTACTTC.

This clone appeared a few times. The chain employs TRBV2 and TRBJ2-3, with D perhaps matching TRBD1 (8 bases). Germline loops: CDR1 SNHLY, CDR2 FYNNEI. Trimming removed 6 bases from V and 6 bases from J, with 19 bases in between. This CDR3 comprises 15 residues. The CDR3 sequence is CASRITGGAGDTQYF. The CDR3 DNA reads TGTGCCAGCAGAATAACAGGGGGGGCCGGCGATACGCAGTATTTT.

This clone showed up just once. This chain uses TRBV7-8 with TRBJ1-1; D remains ambiguous. The germline V gene has CDR1 SGHVS and CDR2 FQNEAQ. V lost 2 bases, J lost 1 base, and 8 bases lay in between. The CDR3 is made up of 14 amino acids. CDR3 bases: TGTGCCAGCAGCTTAAATTGGGCGAACACTGAAGCTTTCTTT. Protein product: CASSLNWANTEAFF.

This chain joins TRBV4-2 and TRBJ1-5; 9 nucleotides match TRBD1. Per germline, CDR1 LGHNA and CDR2 YNFKEQ. The CDR3 sequence is 22 residues long. V trimming: 1 base; J trimming: 6 bases; junction bases outside the gene matches: 25. The CDR3 nucleotides read TGTGCCAGCAGCCAAGTCTTTATGGTCATCGGGACAGGGATGAGAAAGCGTCAGCCCCAGCATTTT. Amino acids: CASSQVFMVIGTGMRKRQPQHF.

The CDR3 reads CASSWGDRTNYGYTF. The CDR3, as DNA: TGCGCCAGCAGCTGGGGGGACAGGACAAACTATGGCTACACCTTC. The chain recombines TRBV5-1 with TRBJ1-2, with 8 bases fitting TRBD1. CDR1 is SGHRS and CDR2 is YFSETQ in the germline V gene. Trimming cost V 3 bases and J 2 bases; bases outside gene matches: 6. This CDR3 contains 15 residues.

V gene TRBV19 combines with J gene TRBJ2-2; D uncertain. Germline-derived CDR1 and CDR2 are LNHDA and SQIVND (reference sequence). This CDR3 is built from 12 residues. The V end was cut by 6 bases, the J end by 8 bases, with 10 bases between. The CDR3 DNA reads TGTGCCAGTAGCCACAGCTTGGGGGAGCTGTTTTTT. Translation gives CASSHSLGELFF.

V usage is TRBV19 and J usage is TRBJ2-2, with 8 bases that match TRBD1. Trimming took 5 bases from V and 3 from J; bases not matched to a gene: 8. The germline V gene encodes CDR1 LNHDA and CDR2 SQIVND (reference sequence). The CDR3 is made up of 16 amino acids. CDR3 nucleotide sequence: TGTGCCAGTAGTGGATCAGGGGGCTTGTACACCGGGGAGCTGTTTTTT. It translates to CASSGSGGLYTGELFF.

V is TRBV18 and J is TRBJ2-4; 9 nucleotides match TRBD1. The CDR3 length is 18 residues. Unmatched junction bases numbered 7, after V lost 0 bases and J lost 1 base. CDR1 and CDR2 (germline): KGHSH, LQKENI. DNA of the CDR3: TGTGCCAGCTCACCACCAAGACAGGGGGATTCGGCCAAAAACATTCAGTACTTC. Protein product: CASSPPRQGDSAKNIQYF.